This TCR beta chain was sequenced during a study of blood T cells in healthy people across ages (dated by TCRdb to the mid-2010s). In terms of the full investigation: In model experiments, template switching captured roughly one uniquely barcoded TCR beta cDNA molecule for every two T cells. To avoid experimental bias, donors of different ages were spread randomly across the sequencing lanes. The donors were divided into four age groups: young (average 16 years), middle-aged (around 41), aged (approximately 59) and long-lived (around 87). To track age-related changes in TCR beta repertoire diversity, the study relied on deep sequencing normalized with unique cDNA molecular identifiers. The study analyzed two additional independent replicas of 1 million unique cDNA reads from the same blood draw for two donors, one aged 18 to 30 and one aged 80 or older. Paper-wide results and their limitations: Since profiling was done on bulk unsorted PBMCs, naive and antigen-experienced compartments could not be conclusively compared. Observed TCR beta diversity per million T cells fell roughly linearly with age, and a significant reduction was already apparent by age roughly 40. Estimates of total diversity based on one million sequenced T cells were considered lower bounds and underestimates. The CMV infection status of donors was not known, potentially confounding age-related changes in expanded clonotypes. There was a strong correlation between observed TCR beta diversity and the percentage of naive T cells measured by flow cytometry. Compared with the aged group, more naive CD4+ T cells, fewer expanded clones and increased TCR diversity were shown by the long-lived group, suggesting age selection.

According to the germline V gene, CDR1 reads SNHLY and CDR2 reads FYNNEI. The CDR3 holds 19 amino acids from the cysteine to the phenylalanine. Only the CDR3 part of the read is kept: 57 bases, read in frame from the first base. The germline V end is reduced by 6 bases and the J end by 1 base; junction bases left unmatched: 18. Systemically healthy Caucasian individuals from Russia, approximately 39 in total and aged roughly 6 to 100 years, were included as donors. Each donor gave ten milliliters of peripheral blood, collected into EDTA-treated Vacutainer tubes. Ficoll-Paque density-gradient centrifugation was used to isolate PBMCs, with at least 6 million per sample. Trizol reagent was used to extract total RNA from PBMCs, with at least 6 micrograms per sample. The percentages of naive CD45RAhigh/CD27high T cells were determined by flow cytometry on a PBMC aliquot from every donor. Worth noting for this clonotype: Its cognate antigen has yet to be identified. The sample holds no much larger clone one base away, and base qualities are not on file.

The library was obtained by 5' RACE. TCRdb records Illumina HiSeq 2500 as the sequencer. A second 7 to 11 cycle PCR used a sample-barcoded 5' primer and a J-beta primer mix. A template-switch 5' adaptor carrying 12 random nucleotides introduced a unique molecular identifier onto each TCR beta cDNA molecule. At least 2.5 million CDR3-containing paired-end reads were obtained from each sample. First-strand cDNA was synthesized from all RNA with the Mint cDNA synthesis kit, primed by a TRBC-specific oligonucleotide. All cDNA was treated with uracil-DNA glycosylase and then went through a first 18-cycle PCR with the universal primers M1SS and BC2_uni_R. The original pipeline was this. Normalization of each sample was performed by random selection of 1 million high-quality reads, each carrying a distinct molecular identifier. Reads sharing molecular identifiers were discarded rather than binned into consensus sequences. MiTCR, set to a Q25 quality threshold and the strictest error-elimination algorithm, was used for CDR3 identification, clonotype clustering and error correction. A nonparametric unseen species model using Euler transformation provided a lower-bound estimate of total TCR beta diversity. Clones were called with MiXCR by TCRdb after fastp trimmed the public reads at Q25, and only in-frame beta chains were retained. Rows with a matching CDR3 protein are joined into one entry that keeps the most common DNA and genes. These V and J calls are TCRdb output, not the study's own analysis. In this sample the table shows approximately 810,000 distinct CDR3 sequences, 29% of which occur a single time. The top ten constitute about 18% of the sample.

Sequencing used blood. The clonotype was recovered from a woman of 80 years or more in good health. The chain is made from TRBV2 and TRBJ2-1, with TRBD1 identical over 7 junction bases. The nucleotide sequence reads as follows: TGTGCCAGCAGAACCGGGACAGCGACCTTCGGGGATTCCTACAATGAGCAGTTCTTC. Its product reads: CASRTGTATFGDSYNEQFF.